The source of this TCR beta chain is a study of vaccination and CD4 T cells after COVID-19. In germline, CDR1 is SNHLY, CDR2 FYNNEI. V gave up 8 bases and J gave up 3 bases, with 14 bases separating them. The length of the CDR3 is 14 residues. Specified treatment: approximately 9-day PBMC culture with coronavirus spike peptide pools or control peptides (ViraFEST assay). The Oncomine TCR Beta short-read assay was applied to DNA of cultured CD4+ T cells. TCRdb itself ran the PCR reads through MiXCR, one entry per CDR3 protein. In the table there are 10,000 to 15,000 distinct CDR3 sequences, over 20% of which are singletons. This clonotype occurred a few times. The antigen is not known.

The V gene is TRBV2, the J gene TRBJ1-5; tentatively, D is TRBD1 (6 bases). This TCR derives from a human donor who received a COVID-19 vaccine. This specimen was CD4+ T cells from blood, cultured in vitro, taken before SARS-CoV-2 vaccination. CDR3 nucleotides: TGTGCCAGCCGTTCAGGGGTGAACAATCAGCCCCAGCATTTT. Amino acid sequence: CASRSGVNNQPQHF.